What follows are 32 T cell receptor beta chains derived from one specimen sequenced in a study of control samples from healthy donors and cancer patients (dated by TCRdb to the early 2020s). Library prep was done by the immunoSEQ multiplex PCR assay. The table was pulled from immuneACCESS by TCRdb, which kept in-frame rearrangements only. Such tables lose some clones; where checked, under half of the loss comes from unresolved V genes, and the rest has no known cause. The sample data list about 120,000 clones, and 85% to 95% of these were observed just once. Under 2% of the sample belongs to the ten largest clones. Specimen: PBMCs. The receptor source for this set is a man in his forties or fifties with head and neck cancer.

The rearrangement uses TRBV5-1 and TRBJ2-1, with D unresolved. The CDR3 is 12 residues long. Germline loops: CDR1 SGHRS, CDR2 YFSETQ. With 4 bases removed from V and 6 bases from J, the gap between germline ends came to 8 bases. This CDR3 is CASSANSNEQFF. In nucleotides, the CDR3 is TGCGCCAGCAGCGCCAACAGCAATGAGCAGTTCTTC.

The chain has TRBV28 and TRBJ2-4, with TRBD2 as a possible D gene (5 bases). Per germline, CDR1 MDHEN and CDR2 SYDVKM. The CDR3 sequence is 15 residues long. Trimming took 7 bases from V and 0 from J, leaving 13 bases between them. CDR3 amino acids: CASTGSGPAKNIQYF. The CDR3 coding sequence is TGTGCCAGCACGGGGAGTGGGCCAGCCAAAAACATTCAGTACTTC.

This clone was observed a handful of times. V is TRBV5-1 and J is TRBJ1-4; D might be TRBD1 (5 bases). From germline, CDR1 is SGHRS and CDR2 YFSETQ. This CDR3 is built from 13 residues. Trimming pared 6 bases from V and 6 bases from J, leaving 12 bases between. The CDR3 reads CASKTEGYEKLFF. The DNA of the CDR3 is TGCGCCAGCAAAACGGAGGGGTATGAAAAACTGTTTTTT.

In its sample, this clone was seen once. This rearrangement joins TRBV7-2 to TRBJ2-2; TRBD1 matches at 8 bases. The CDR3 has 14 residues. V lost 3 bases and J lost 4; bases outside the gene matches: 1. Germline CDR1 is SGHTA and CDR2 is FQGNSA. The CDR3 protein is CASSFTGGTGELFF. The CDR3 DNA is TGTGCCAGCAGCTTTACAGGGGGCACCGGGGAGCTGTTTTTT.

CDR3 amino acids: CASSRGGTGVDGYTF. The CDR3 DNA reads TGTGCCAGCAGCCGGGGGGGGACAGGGGTGGATGGCTACACCTTC. The chain recombines TRBV7-2 with TRBJ1-2; 10 bases agree with TRBD1. CDR3 length: 15 amino acids. Per germline, CDR1 SGHTA and CDR2 FQGNSA. Trimming cost V 5 bases and J 6 bases; bases outside gene matches: 9. The full variable domain, with the rest looked up from reference TRBV7-2 and TRBJ1-2, is GAGVSQSPSNKVTEKGKDVELRCDPISGHTALYWYRQSLGQGLEFLIYFQGNSAPDKSGLPSDRFSAERTGGSVSTLTIQRTQQEDSAVYLCASSRGGTGVDGYTFGSGTRLTVV.

This rearrangement joins TRBV5-1 to TRBJ1-2; D perhaps matches TRBD1 (6 bases). CDR1 is SGHRS and CDR2 is YFSETQ in the germline V gene. The CDR3 runs 17 residues. V gave up 0 bases and J gave up 0 bases, with 15 bases separating them. The CDR3 protein is CASSLGQDSGANYGYTF. DNA of the CDR3: TGCGCCAGCAGCTTGGGACAGGATAGTGGAGCTAACTATGGCTACACCTTC.

The genes are TRBV11-2 and TRBJ2-7, with TRBD1 matching over 8 bases. CDR1 SGHAT and CDR2 FQNNGV come from the germline V gene. With 5 bases clipped from V and 4 bases from J, the junction kept 7 bases outside the gene matches. The CDR3 has 14 amino acids. In DNA, the CDR3 is TGTGCCAGCAGCCCCCGCAGGGGGCGGTACGAGCAGTACTTC. Protein product: CASSPRRGRYEQYF. Drawing the rest from reference TRBV11-2 and TRBJ2-7, the complete variable domain is EAGVAQSPRYKIIEKRQSVAFWCNPISGHATLYWYQQILGQGPKLLIQFQNNGVVDDSQLPKDRFSAERLKGVDSTLKIQPAKLEDSAVYLCASSPRRGRYEQYFGPGTRLTVT.

This clone was counted once. V usage is TRBV11-2 and J usage is TRBJ2-5; D call uncertain. The CDR3 covers 15 residues. Germline values: CDR1 SGHAT, CDR2 FQNNGV. Trimming took off 1 base at V and 5 bases at J, with 14 bases between the two ends. CDR3 sequence reads: CASSLVARMAETQYF. The CDR3 nucleotides are TGTGCCAGCAGCTTAGTGGCACGCATGGCGGAGACCCAGTACTTC.

The rearrangement links TRBV4-3 to TRBJ2-7; 11 bases match TRBD2. CDR1 and CDR2 (germline): LGHNA, YSLEER. The CDR3 totals 16 residues. Trimming at V came to 1 base and at J to 3 bases, leaving 5 bases not matched to a gene. The CDR3 is CASSQGDSGGGYEQYF. The CDR3 DNA follows: TGCGCCAGCAGCCAAGGGGATAGCGGGGGGGGCTACGAGCAGTACTTC.

This chain joins TRBV6-5 and TRBJ2-1, with D hard to call. V lost 2 bases and J 6 bases, leaving 14 bases between the germline ends. The CDR3 covers 15 residues. Per the germline V gene, CDR1 is MNHEY and CDR2 is SVGAGI. Written as DNA, the CDR3 is TGTGCCAGCAGTTACGAGACAAAGTTCGGCAATGAGCAGTTCTTC. Its translation: CASSYETKFGNEQFF.

This clone was observed once. The chain combines TRBV4-3 with TRBJ2-1; D may match TRBD1 or TRBD2 (5 bases each). Looked up from germline, CDR1 is LGHNA and CDR2 is YSLEER. V lost 0 bases and J lost 5, with 17 bases in between. This CDR3 has 17 amino acids. CDR3 protein: CASSQEVPGRTNNEQFF. CDR3 nucleotides: TGCGCCAGCAGCCAAGAGGTCCCGGGACGGACGAACAATGAGCAGTTCTTC.

The V gene is TRBV7-9, the J gene TRBJ1-5, with 7 bases aligning to TRBD1. V was pared by 5 bases and J by 2 bases, with 6 bases of the junction left unmatched. From germline, CDR1 is SEHNR and CDR2 FQNEAQ (reference sequence). CDR3 length: 15 amino acids. CDR3: CASSDTGVRNQPQHF. CDR3 DNA: TGTGCCAGCAGCGACACAGGGGTCCGCAATCAGCCCCAGCATTTT.

This chain joins TRBV9 and TRBJ1-2; tentative D call: TRBD1 (6 bases). The CDR3 totals 15 residues. Trimming left V 0 bases short and J 7 bases short, with 16 bases between. CDR1 SGDLS and CDR2 YYNGEE come from the germline V gene. The CDR3 region is CASSVDPSDSLGYTF. DNA for the CDR3: TGTGCCAGCAGCGTAGATCCCTCGGACAGTCTTGGCTACACCTTC.

This rearrangement joins TRBV30 to TRBJ1-5; D not certain. With 3 bases removed from V and 3 bases from J, the gap between germline ends came to 15 bases. The CDR3 is 15 residues long. The V gene's germline CDR1 is GTSNPN and CDR2 SVGIG (reference sequence). The CDR3 is CAWRHKVPFNQPQHF. DNA for the CDR3: TGTGCCTGGAGGCACAAGGTGCCGTTCAATCAGCCCCAGCATTTT.

Only a few counts were recorded for this clone. An end of the junction does not agree with germline; a read error may underlie this. V and J are TRBV6-6 and TRBJ1-1; 7 positions match TRBD1. The CDR3 runs 13 residues. Per germline, CDR1 MNHNY and CDR2 SVGAGI (reference sequence). CDR3 region: CASMDRPNAEAFF. The CDR3 DNA is TGTGCCAGCATGGACAGGCCGAACGCTGAAGCTTTCTTT.

The V gene is TRBV24-1, the J gene TRBJ2-5; the D gene is possibly TRBD2 (7 bases). Germline V gives CDR1 KGHDR, CDR2 SFDVKD. CDR3 size: 14 residues. V lost 2 bases to trimming and J lost 7 bases, with 13 bases between them. The CDR3 spells CATSDSGGGGTQYF. The CDR3 DNA sequence: TGTGCCACCAGTGATTCGGGGGGCGGTGGGACCCAGTACTTC.

The chain carries TRBV30 and TRBJ2-2; TRBD1 matches at 8 bases. The CDR3 runs to 13 residues. V trimming: 5 bases; J trimming: 4 bases; junction bases outside the gene matches: 3. Germline V gene lookup returns CDR1 GTSNPN and CDR2 SVGIG (reference sequence). This CDR3 reads CAWAGQVTGELFF. As DNA, the CDR3 is TGTGCCTGGGCGGGACAGGTCACCGGGGAGCTGTTTTTT.

This clone was seen once. This chain connects TRBV6-2 or TRBV6-3 to TRBJ2-7, with D perhaps given as TRBD1 or TRBD2 (5 bases each). The CDR3 is made up of 13 amino acids. CDR1 is MNHEY and CDR2 is SVGEGT in the germline V gene. V shed 4 bases and J shed 5 bases, with 12 bases lying between them. The CDR3 region is CASSFGDVNEQYF. The CDR3 DNA sequence: TGTGCCAGCAGTTTTGGGGACGTAAACGAGCAGTACTTC.

The chain carries TRBV7-9 and TRBJ1-1; maybe TRBD1 (5 bases). Trimming left V 11 bases short and J 1 base short, with 8 bases between. CDR1 is SEHNR, CDR2 FQNEAQ, per germline (reference sequence). The CDR3 loop spans 11 amino acids. The CDR3: CACQGNTEAFF. DNA of the CDR3: TGTGCCTGTCAGGGGAACACTGAAGCTTTCTTT. Combining the CDR3 with reference TRBV7-9 and TRBJ1-1 gives the whole variable domain DTGVSQNPRHKITKRGQNVTFRCDPISEHNRLYWYRQTLGQGPEFLTYFQNEAQLEKSRLLSDRFSAERPKGSFSTLEIQRTEQGDSAMYLCACQGNTEAFFGQGTRLTVV.

The chain joins TRBV7-9 to TRBJ1-1; no clear D gene. Trimming removed 10 bases from V and 7 bases from J, with 13 bases in between. The germline CDR1 and CDR2 sequences are SEHNR and FQNEAQ (reference sequence). The CDR3 is made up of 11 amino acids. CDR3 in DNA: TGTGCCACTTCGAAACTCTTTGAAGCTTTCTTT. This gives the protein CATSKLFEAFF.

This chain connects TRBV6-5 to TRBJ2-1; D gene ambiguous. CDR1 MNHEY and CDR2 SVGAGI come from the germline V gene. This CDR3 has 10 residues. Deletions cut 6 bases from V and 4 bases from J, with 1 base between. In DNA, the CDR3 is TGTGCCAGCAGATACAATGAGCAGTTCTTC. Amino acid sequence: CASRYNEQFF.

The rearrangement links TRBV18 to TRBJ1-6; TRBD1 might be the D (5 bases). The CDR3 length is 15 residues. Looked up from germline, CDR1 is KGHSH and CDR2 is LQKENI. V was shortened by 1 base and J by 8 bases, with 12 bases between the two germline ends. The CDR3 DNA is TGTGCCAGCTCACCACGAGCTGGGGGGGATTCACCCCTCCACTTT. It translates to CASSPRAGGDSPLHF.

This rearrangement joins TRBV30 to TRBJ1-2; D is unclear. Germline lookup yields CDR1 GTSNPN and CDR2 SVGIG (reference sequence). With 2 bases removed from V and 8 bases from J, the gap between germline ends came to 15 bases. CDR3 length: 13 amino acids. Here the CDR3 DNA reads TGTGCCTGGAGTCGGATCCTCGCGGAGGGCTACACCTTC. This translates into CAWSRILAEGYTF. Based on the CDR3 plus reference TRBV30 and TRBJ1-2, the full variable domain is SQTIHQWPATLVQPVGSPLSLECTVEGTSNPNLYWYRQAAGRGLQLLFYSVGIGQISSEVPQNLSASRPQDRQFILSSKKLLLSDSGFYLCAWSRILAEGYTFGSGTRLTVV.

This chain links TRBV12-3 or TRBV12-4 with TRBJ1-2; D not resolved. Trimming left V 4 bases short and J 7 bases short, with 13 bases between. The CDR3 covers 13 residues. The CDR3 spells CASSSRGLGGYTF. The CDR3 nucleotides are TGTGCCAGCAGTTCCCGAGGGCTGGGTGGCTACACCTTC.

This chain uses TRBV18 with TRBJ1-1; tentatively, D is TRBD1 (5 bases). This CDR3 region has 15 residues. V was clipped by 1 base and J by 1 base, with 10 bases between them. Germline values: CDR1 KGHSH, CDR2 LQKENI. CDR3 nucleotide sequence: TGTGCCAGCTCACCACAGGGGTACCGGAACACTGAAGCTTTCTTT. It specifies CASSPQGYRNTEAFF.

This sequence joins TRBV13 and TRBJ1-1; D uncertain. Trimming cost V 4 bases and J 0 bases, with 9 bases left between them. The CDR3 length is 14 residues. Germline CDR1 is PRHDT and CDR2 is FYEKMQ (reference sequence). As DNA, the CDR3 is TGTGCCAGCAGCTCACTCTTAATGAACACTGAAGCTTTCTTT. This sequence encodes CASSSLLMNTEAFF.

Of note for this clone: This is likely a read error, given that the CDR3 carries no conserved phenylalanine or tryptophan at its end. The limits of the CDR3 on the DNA are not certain, so only TCRdb's listed CDR3 is given. The chain recombines TRBV12-3 or TRBV12-4 with TRBJ1-1; TRBD1 was called by the table and not checked on the DNA. The length of the CDR3 is 10 amino acids, counting both ends. CDR3 sequence reads: CASSLGRVVP.

The rearrangement uses TRBV2 and TRBJ2-4, with 9 bases fitting TRBD1. In germline, CDR1 is SNHLY, CDR2 FYNNEI. V lost 7 bases, J lost 0 bases, and 7 bases stayed unmatched. CDR3 length equals 16 residues. CDR3 in amino acids: CASTWDRARAKNIQYF. CDR3 coding DNA: TGTGCCAGCACCTGGGACAGGGCGAGAGCCAAAAACATTCAGTACTTC.

The J gene is TRBJ1-1, the V gene TRBV3-1 (or the pseudogene TRBV3-2); no clear D. V was cut by 6 bases and J by 0 bases, with 11 bases left in between. The CDR3 consists of 14 residues. Germline V lookup: CDR1 LGHDT, CDR2 YNNKEL (reference sequence). CDR3 protein: CASRSTVMNTEAFF. CDR3 nucleotides: TGTGCCAGCAGGTCGACTGTTATGAACACTGAAGCTTTCTTT.

This chain uses TRBV6-5 with TRBJ1-6; tentative D call: TRBD1 (5 bases). V was clipped by 6 bases and J by 9 bases, with 15 bases between them. The CDR3 runs 14 residues. Germline CDR1 and CDR2: MNHEY and SVGAGI. This chain's CDR3 is CASRWTTGGSPLHF. The CDR3 DNA sequence: TGTGCCAGCAGGTGGACAACCGGTGGTTCACCCCTCCACTTT.

CDR3: CASSYQPAGGLNEQYF. CDR3 nucleotide sequence: TGTGCCAGCAGTTACCAGCCAGCGGGGGGTTTGAACGAGCAGTACTTC. This chain links TRBV6-5 with TRBJ2-7, with 9 bases identical to TRBD2. CDR1 and CDR2 from the germline V gene are MNHEY and SVGAGI. The CDR3 extends over 16 amino acids. V lost 2 bases and J lost 5; bases outside the gene matches: 10.

Of note for this clone: An end of the junction does not agree with germline; a read error may underlie this. The sample contains more than one DNA sequence encoding this CDR3. The gene calls are TRBV19 and TRBJ1-6; TRBD1 agrees at 10 bases. Germline V CDR1 and CDR2: LNHDA, SQIVND (reference sequence). The CDR3 is 17 amino acids. DNA of the CDR3: TGCGCCAGTAGTATGGAATCCGGGACAGGGGCAGGTTCACCCCTCCACTTT. Its translation: CASSMESGTGAGSPLHF. The entire variable domain, with the rest obtained from reference TRBV19 and TRBJ1-6, is as follows: DGGITQSPKYLFRKEGQNVTLSCEQNLNHDAMYWYRQDPGQGLRLIYYSQIVNDFQKGDIAEGYSVSREKKESFPLTVTSAQKNPTAFYLCASSMESGTGAGSPLHFGNGTRLTVT.